This T cell receptor (beta chain) was sequenced during a study of beta chain features in type 1 diabetes. Looking at the study overall: All samples combined gave about 100 million sorted cells for examination. Whole-study results and caveats: Relative to healthy donors, patients appeared to have naive, central memory and Treg TCRB repertoires that were more similar. Type 1 diabetes patients had moderately but significantly shorter TCRB CDR3s in all four CD4+ subsets.

Germline assignment: CDR1 SGHNT and CDR2 YYREEE (reference sequence). The CDR3 is 17 residues long. V dropped 4 bases and J dropped 1; count of bases not matched to a gene: 10. Via the markers CD45RO/CCR7/CD25/CD127/CD95/CD27, stem cell-like memory, regulatory, central memory and naive CD4+ cells were sorted. The whole isolated RNA underwent reverse transcription, so sequencing captured expressed TCRB transcripts. The protocol was immunoSEQ multiplex PCR, while the TCRdb copy is restricted to in-frame clones and leaves out a portion. The sample shows hundreds of thousands of clones, roughly 13% of them seen only once. Regarding this clone: Its antigen is not known.

The sample taken for sequencing was naive CD4+ T cells from blood. This clonotype was obtained from a young woman with type 1 diabetes. The chain is built from TRBV5-4 and TRBJ2-2, with TRBD1 identical over 7 bases. The CDR3 region is CASSVGNRGRNTGELFF. The DNA of the CDR3 is TGTGCCAGCAGCGTAGGGAACAGGGGCCGGAACACCGGGGAGCTGTTTTTT.